This entry is about one T cell receptor (beta chain). The antigen is undetermined. The data originate from a study of T cell responses to AZD1222 COVID-19 vaccine. Assay: immunoSEQ multiplex PCR; the TCRdb copy retains only in-frame clones and omits some. The table records about 96,000 clones, 90% to 95% of them present only once. The V gene's germline CDR1 is MNHEY and CDR2 SVGAGI. This CDR3 contains 14 residues. The V end lost 6 bases, the J end lost 6 bases, and 17 bases lay between the germline ends. General study points: Dominant at 160-218 and 743-854, vaccine-associated CD4 TCRs also spanned spike. Most donors were white British and more were female, and clonal diversity was possibly underestimated. No day 14 peak samples; only post-peak repertoires were characterized. Close to half of all spike-specific TCRs reportedly target regions of the variants that are unmutated.

The sequencing used peripheral blood, collected on day 0 of MenACWY control vaccination. This TCR was recovered from an adult in good health. V gene TRBV6-5 combines with J gene TRBJ1-1, with D hard to call. The CDR3 coding sequence is TGTGCCAGCAGGCCGATGGGAGAGTTCCCTGAAGCTTTCTTT. Amino acid sequence: CASRPMGEFPEAFF.